Listed below are T cell receptor beta chains from one sample, sequenced in a study of T cell changes during pregnancy in multiple sclerosis. This table comes from immunoSEQ multiplex PCR, and its TCRdb copy is limited to in-frame clones, with some not included. The sample carries roughly 20,000 clones, 87% recorded once. Sequences were derived from CD8+ T cells from peripheral blood mononuclear cells, sampled in the third trimester of pregnancy. These receptors all stem from a female donor in good health, enrolled as a control in a pregnancy study. Each CDR3 is given with its conserved first and last residue. D genes are given only for firm matches. The size entry is marked missing in some rows and otherwise reads once, few, many or a size class.

abundance: .
v_gene: TRBV11-3
j_gene: TRBJ2-2
d_gene: .
CDR3nt: TGTGCCAGCAGCCAATGGAGGGCCGAAGGCGGGGAGCTGTTTTTT
CDR3aa: CASSQWRAEGGELFF

abundance: .
v_gene: TRBV5-4
j_gene: TRBJ2-7
d_gene: TRBD2
CDR3nt: TGTGCCAGCAGCTTGTTGTCTAGCGGGAGTTACGAGCAGTACTTC
CDR3aa: CASSLLSSGSYEQYF

abundance: few
v_gene: TRBV5-6
j_gene: TRBJ1-2
d_gene: .
CDR3nt: TGTGCCAGCAGCTTAGGAGGGGATCATGGCTACACCTTC
CDR3aa: CASSLGGDHGYTF

abundance: few
v_gene: TRBV6-4
j_gene: TRBJ2-3
d_gene: TRBD2
CDR3nt: TGTGCCAGCAGTGACTCGACTAGCGGGGGGGCAGATACGCAGTATTTT
CDR3aa: CASSDSTSGGADTQYF

abundance: .
v_gene: TRBV7-2
j_gene: TRBJ1-6
d_gene: TRBD1
CDR3nt: TGTGCCAGCAGCCCTGGACAGGGAACACCCCTCCACTTT
CDR3aa: CASSPGQGTPLHF

abundance: .
v_gene: TRBV7-9
j_gene: TRBJ2-2
d_gene: .
CDR3nt: TGTGCCAGCAGCACATTCGAGAACACCGGGGAGCTGTTTTTT
CDR3aa: CASSTFENTGELFF

abundance: .
v_gene: TRBV19
j_gene: TRBJ2-7
d_gene: TRBD2
CDR3nt: TGTGCCAGTAGTATAGGAGCGGGAGAAGACGAGCAGTACTTC
CDR3aa: CASSIGAGEDEQYF

abundance: .
v_gene: TRBV13
j_gene: TRBJ1-6
d_gene: TRBD1
CDR3nt: TGTGCCAGCAGCTCCACCGGGACAGGGTTTGCACCCCTCCACTTT
CDR3aa: CASSSTGTGFAPLHF

abundance: once
v_gene: TRBV28
j_gene: TRBJ1-5
d_gene: TRBD1
CDR3nt: TGTGCCAGCAGCTTAACAGGGGAGGACAATCAGCCCCAGCATTTT
CDR3aa: CASSLTGEDNQPQHF

abundance: .
v_gene: TRBV6-4
j_gene: TRBJ2-2
d_gene: TRBD2
CDR3nt: TGTGCCAGCAGCATAAGCGGGGTTGGCACCGGGGAGCTGTTTTTT
CDR3aa: CASSISGVGTGELFF

abundance: .
v_gene: TRBV14
j_gene: TRBJ2-6
d_gene: .
CDR3nt: TGTGCCAGCAGCCAAGATCATAACTTTGGGGCCAACGTCCTGACTTTC
CDR3aa: CASSQDHNFGANVLTF

abundance: .
v_gene: TRBV7-6
j_gene: TRBJ1-4
d_gene: TRBD1
CDR3nt: TGTGCCAGCAGCTCCCCCGGGACAGAGTATGAAAAACTGTTTTTT
CDR3aa: CASSSPGTEYEKLFF

abundance: .
v_gene: TRBV19
j_gene: TRBJ2-1
d_gene: .
CDR3nt: TGTGCCGTCAGTCCGGGAGCCTACAATGAGCAGTTCTTC
CDR3aa: CAVSPGAYNEQFF

abundance: .
v_gene: TRBV6-5
j_gene: TRBJ1-1
d_gene: TRBD1
CDR3nt: TGTGCCAGCAGTTTTGGACAGGGAAACACTGAAGCTTTCTTT
CDR3aa: CASSFGQGNTEAFF